These 30 T cell receptor beta chains share one sample of origin, sequenced in a study of persistence of HIV-infected CD4 T cells. This was the immunoSEQ version 4 assay in survey mode. The assay was immunoSEQ multiplex PCR, and TCRdb's table has in-frame clones only and misses some. The table records around 32,000 clones, approximately 70% of them present only once. Overlapping HIV-1 Gag 15-mer peptides at about 1 ug per peptide per mL were used. Sorting selected CD4+ T cells upregulating both CD40 ligand and CD69. These receptors' targets are unknown. The sequencing here drew on CD4+ T cells sorted from PBMCs after approximately 20-hour stimulation, taken from a patient who received antiretroviral therapy. Receptors were obtained from an adult man with HIV who was CMV-seropositive.

The V and J genes are TRBV2 and TRBJ1-2; D unclear. Trimming removed 4 bases at V and 8 bases at J, with 14 bases between. The CDR3 length is 13 residues. Germline V gives CDR1 SNHLY, CDR2 FYNNEI. As DNA, the CDR3 is TGTGCCAGCAGTGTAGGTCCTTCTGGGGGCTACACCTTC. As protein: CASSVGPSGGYTF.

The V and J genes are TRBV9 and TRBJ2-7; 7 nucleotides agree with TRBD1. V shed 2 bases, J shed 0 bases, and the junction held 17 bases outside the gene matches. The CDR3 extends over 19 amino acids. The germline V gene encodes CDR1 SGDLS and CDR2 YYNGEE. CDR3 region: CASSVRFSGQKSSSYEQYF. The CDR3 bases are TGTGCCAGCAGCGTGAGATTTTCGGGACAGAAATCTTCCTCCTACGAGCAGTACTTC.

This chain uses TRBV6-5 with TRBJ2-1; 8 nucleotides line up with TRBD2. Germline V lookup: CDR1 MNHEY, CDR2 SVGAGI. V gave up 8 bases and J gave up 10 bases; unmatched junction bases: 10. The CDR3 is 13 residues long. CDR3 residues: CASEYSTGGEQFF. CDR3 sequence (DNA): TGTGCCAGCGAATATTCGACGGGAGGGGAGCAGTTCTTC.

V gene TRBV5-1 combines with J gene TRBJ2-1; possible D gene TRBD1, 7 bases. V was shortened by 7 bases and J by 5 bases, with 13 bases between the two germline ends. The CDR3 has 13 amino acids. Germline V gene sequence: CDR1 SGHRS, CDR2 YFSETQ. This CDR3 is CASSQGGNNEQFF. In DNA, the CDR3 is TGCGCCAGCTCCCAGGGGGGAAACAATGAGCAGTTCTTC.

J is TRBJ1-2 and V is TRBV18; D is unclear. The CDR3 has 14 residues. CDR1 is KGHSH, CDR2 LQKENI, per germline. V lost 1 base and J lost 4, with 10 bases in between. CDR3 DNA sequence: TGTGCCAGCTCACCACGGACGGAGTCCTATGGCTACACCTTC. It is translated as CASSPRTESYGYTF.

V is TRBV18 and J is TRBJ1-2; TRBD1 agrees at 8 bases. Germline V lookup: CDR1 KGHSH, CDR2 LQKENI. The CDR3 sequence is 15 residues long. The trim removed 3 bases at V and 6 bases at J, leaving 9 bases unmatched. DNA of the CDR3: TGTGCCAGCTCACCTACTGCCGACAGGGGCCATGGCTACACCTTC. This gives the protein CASSPTADRGHGYTF.

The rearrangement uses TRBV28 and TRBJ2-1, with 10 bases fitting TRBD2. The germline CDR1 and CDR2 sequences are MDHEN and SYDVKM. The J segment lost 4 bases and the V segment lost 6 bases, leaving 12 bases of the junction unmatched. This CDR3 region has 17 residues. The CDR3 loop is CASSTALTSGVYNEQFF. The CDR3 DNA reads TGTGCCAGCAGCACCGCCCTAACTAGCGGGGTATACAATGAGCAGTTCTTC.

This clone is labeled medium-sized. V and J are TRBV6-2 or TRBV6-3 and TRBJ2-7, with D tentatively TRBD2 (5 bases). CDR1 is MNHEY, CDR2 SVGEGT, per germline. There are 15 residues in the CDR3. Trimming stripped 4 bases from V and 0 bases from J, with 13 bases between. The CDR3 nucleotides are TGTGCCAGCAGTTCGGACTCTTATAGCTCCTACGAGCAGTACTTC. Translated, it gives CASSSDSYSSYEQYF.

In this sample, this clone turned up a few times. The rearrangement links TRBV7-9 to TRBJ2-7, with D hard to call. V lost 1 base, J lost 4 bases, and 11 bases lay in between. The V gene's germline CDR1 is SEHNR and CDR2 FQNEAQ (reference sequence). The CDR3 totals 14 residues. For the CDR3, the DNA is TGTGCCAGCAGCTTAGACGGAGCCTTTTACGAGCAGTACTTC. Translated, it gives CASSLDGAFYEQYF.

In its sample, this clone ranks as medium-sized. Written as DNA, the CDR3 is TGTGCCAGTAGTGAGGGACTGAAAAAGACCCAGTACTTC. Its protein product is CASSEGLKKTQYF. This chain joins TRBV19 and TRBJ2-5; TRBD2 might be the D (6 bases). Trimming removed 5 bases at V and 6 bases at J, with 13 bases between. This CDR3 spans 13 amino acids. The V gene's germline CDR1 is LNHDA and CDR2 SQIVND (reference sequence).

This chain connects TRBV9 to TRBJ1-5; 8 bases line up with TRBD1. V shed 2 bases, J shed 6 bases, and the junction held 7 bases outside the gene matches. Germline CDR1 SGDLS, CDR2 YYNGEE. CDR3 length: 15 residues. CDR3 region: CASSVSGGAGQPQHF. In DNA form, the CDR3 reads TGTGCCAGCAGCGTCTCAGGGGGCGCGGGTCAGCCCCAGCATTTT.

The chain has TRBV3-1 (or the pseudogene TRBV3-2) and TRBJ2-7; no reliable D call. There are 14 residues in the CDR3. Trimming stripped 0 bases from V and 4 bases from J, with 10 bases between. Germline assignment: CDR1 LGHDT and CDR2 YNNKEL (reference sequence). This CDR3 is CASSQDGPDYEQYF. CDR3 coding DNA: TGTGCCAGCAGCCAAGACGGGCCAGATTACGAGCAGTACTTC.

The chain carries TRBV6-1 and TRBJ1-5; D unresolved. This CDR3 spans 14 amino acids. Germline V CDR1 and CDR2: MNHNS, SASEGT. The V and J ends lost 5 bases and 2 bases respectively, with 10 bases between them. The CDR3 nucleotides read TGTGCCAGCAGTTATGCGGCTGGCAATCAGCCCCAGCATTTT. Its protein product is CASSYAAGNQPQHF.

The rearrangement links TRBV7-9 to TRBJ1-1; no reliable D call. This CDR3 has 16 residues. Germline CDR1 and CDR2: SEHNR and FQNEAQ (reference sequence). Trimming removed 1 base from V and 1 base from J, with 13 bases in between. In DNA form, the CDR3 reads TGTGCCAGCAGCTTAGAGGCGACGTCAGGGAACACTGAAGCTTTCTTT. This gives the protein CASSLEATSGNTEAFF.

The chain carries TRBV20-1 and TRBJ1-5; 7 bases match TRBD1. Germline lookup yields CDR1 DFQATT and CDR2 SNEGSKA (reference sequence). The CDR3 loop spans 15 amino acids. Trimming cost V 3 bases and J 1 base; bases outside gene matches: 6. CDR3 residues: CSASSLQGSNQPQHF. The CDR3 coding sequence is TGCAGTGCTAGTTCTTTACAGGGGAGCAATCAGCCCCAGCATTTT.

This clone was seen once. The genes are TRBV5-1 and TRBJ1-3; D is unclear. Trimming stripped 4 bases from V and 8 bases from J, with 13 bases between. CDR1 and CDR2 (germline): SGHRS, YFSETQ. CDR3 length: 13 residues. The CDR3, as DNA: TGCGCCAGCAGCCCCGGAGGGTCAGACACCATATATTTT. Its protein is CASSPGGSDTIYF.

The J gene is TRBJ1-4, the V gene TRBV2; D is uncertain. Per germline, CDR1 SNHLY and CDR2 FYNNEI. Trimming took off 6 bases at V and 0 bases at J, with 14 bases between the two ends. The CDR3 is 16 residues long. CDR3 sequence: CASSQPDSPTNEKLFF. The CDR3 DNA reads TGTGCCAGCAGCCAACCTGACTCTCCAACTAATGAAAAACTGTTTTTT.

This rearrangement joins TRBV5-6 to TRBJ2-6; TRBD1 matches at 8 bases. Losses at the gene ends were 0 bases for V and 4 bases for J; bases not matched to a gene: 6. This CDR3 spans 17 amino acids. Per germline, CDR1 SGHDT and CDR2 YYEEEE. The CDR3 DNA reads as TGTGCCAGCAGCTTGGTCAGGGGGCGTTCCGGGGCCAACGTCCTGACTTTC. Its protein is CASSLVRGRSGANVLTF.

V is TRBV21-1 and J is TRBJ2-7; no DNA check was done on the table's D call, TRBD2. TRBV21-1 is assigned pseudogene status. The CDR3 extends over 16 amino acids. For the CDR3, the DNA is TGTGCCAGCAGCAAAGAGATGAGGGGGGGCCTCCACGAGCAGTACTTC. Translation: CASSKEMRGGLHEQYF.

With regard to this clone: The germline gene is not matched at one end of the junction; a read error may be the cause. The chain recombines TRBV12-3 or TRBV12-4 with TRBJ2-4, with D possibly TRBD1 on 5 matching bases. CDR3 length: 12 residues. In DNA, the CDR3 is TGTGCCAGCAGTTTAGGGCAGGGCTCGGAAGAATTC. This translates into CASSLGQGSEEF.

V is TRBV2 and J is TRBJ2-6; TRBD1 might be the D (6 bases). The V and J ends lost 3 bases and 1 base respectively, with 7 bases between them. The germline gives CDR1 SNHLY, CDR2 FYNNEI. The CDR3 length is 15 residues. CDR3 in amino acids: CASSEGASGANVLTF. In DNA form, the CDR3 reads TGTGCCAGCAGTGAGGGGGCTTCTGGGGCCAACGTCCTGACTTTC.

This chain joins TRBV19 and TRBJ1-1; D is undetermined. Between the trimmed V and J ends, which lost 0 bases and 0 bases, there was a span of 11 bases. This CDR3 is 16 amino acids long. Germline assignment: CDR1 LNHDA and CDR2 SQIVND (reference sequence). Here the CDR3 reads CASSIDGLNMNTEAFF. Here the CDR3 DNA reads TGTGCCAGTAGTATAGACGGATTGAATATGAACACTGAAGCTTTCTTT.

A note on this clone: This CDR3 is also generated by other DNA sequences in the sample. The chain links TRBV6-5 to TRBJ2-7; 9 bases match TRBD1. This CDR3 spans 15 amino acids. Losses at the gene ends were 5 bases for V and 2 bases for J; bases not matched to a gene: 7. Germline loops: CDR1 MNHEY, CDR2 SVGAGI. For the CDR3, the DNA is TGTGCCAGCAGTAGCCCGGGACAGGGTACCTACGAGCAGTACTTC. Amino acid sequence: CASSSPGQGTYEQYF.

The genes are TRBV6-5 and TRBJ1-5; maybe TRBD1 (5 bases). V was cut by 8 bases and J by 1 base, with 15 bases left in between. CDR1 is MNHEY, CDR2 SVGAGI, per germline. The CDR3 has 15 residues. The CDR3 is CASHGGDSSNQPQHF. The CDR3 DNA follows: TGTGCCAGCCACGGGGGAGATTCCAGCAATCAGCCCCAGCATTTT.

V and J are TRBV2 and TRBJ2-1; TRBD1 aligns across 9 bases. Germline assignment: CDR1 SNHLY and CDR2 FYNNEI. The CDR3 loop spans 15 amino acids. The J segment lost 6 bases and the V segment lost 5 bases, leaving 8 bases of the junction unmatched. CDR3 bases: TGTGCCAGCAGTCTACAGGGGGCAACGGGCAATGAGCAGTTCTTC. Amino acids: CASSLQGATGNEQFF.

This chain uses TRBV5-1 with TRBJ2-1; either TRBD1 or TRBD2 may supply D (6 bases each). Germline lookup yields CDR1 SGHRS and CDR2 YFSETQ. V was pared by 4 bases and J by 6 bases, with 14 bases between. CDR3 length: 14 residues. Written as DNA, the CDR3 is TGCGCCAGCAGCCCGGAGGGGGGATCCAATGAGCAGTTCTTC. This translates into CASSPEGGSNEQFF.

The chain uses TRBV4-1 and TRBJ1-5; D is uncertain. Trimming took off 2 bases at V and 6 bases at J, with 11 bases between the two ends. This CDR3 has 14 residues. From germline, CDR1 is MGHRA and CDR2 YSYEKL. In DNA, the CDR3 is TGCGCCAGCAGCCAACAGGCCGTAGGTCAGCCCCAGCATTTT. This sequence encodes CASSQQAVGQPQHF.

The V gene is TRBV7-3, the J gene TRBJ2-5; D might be TRBD2 (5 bases). Trimming removed 5 bases from V and 7 bases from J, with 14 bases in between. CDR3 size: 13 residues. The germline gives CDR1 SGHTA, CDR2 FQGTGA. The CDR3 is CASSPHEAGTQYF. DNA for the CDR3: TGTGCCAGCAGCCCTCACGAGGCGGGGACCCAGTACTTC.

This clone was counted only a few times. This chain uses TRBV5-4 with TRBJ1-4, with D maybe TRBD1 (6 bases). CDR3 size: 15 residues. Germline lookup yields CDR1 SGHNT and CDR2 YYREEE (reference sequence). Trimming shortened V by 3 bases and J by 5 bases, and 14 bases separated the two germline ends. CDR3 residues: CASSSGGTRNEKLFF. DNA of the CDR3: TGTGCCAGCAGCTCTGGAGGGACAAGGAATGAAAAACTGTTTTTT.

V usage is TRBV7-8 and J usage is TRBJ2-1; D may match TRBD1 or TRBD2 (5 bases each). Deletions cut 5 bases from V and 4 bases from J, with 9 bases between. Germline loops: CDR1 SGHVS, CDR2 FQNEAQ. CDR3 length: 13 amino acids. CDR3: CASSRGAYNEQFF. CDR3 coding DNA: TGTGCCAGCAGCCGAGGGGCTTACAATGAGCAGTTCTTC.